The clone carrying this T cell receptor beta chain was counted a single time. Antigen specificity is unknown. Deletions cut 0 bases from V and 6 bases from J, with 9 bases between. CDR3 length equals 14 residues. Germline-derived CDR1 and CDR2 are LGHNA and YNFKEQ. Only in-frame clones appear in the TCRdb table, and some are missing; sequencing was by immunoSEQ multiplex PCR. The sample has millions of clones, approximately 92% seen once. The data were taken from a study of shared clonotypes between healthy human individuals. The wider study: A donor's plate count was three for CD4 naive and three for CD4 memory; CD8 naive had two and CD8 memory one. Whole-study results and caveats: Depth was large, yet rarefaction showed that sorted-subset sequencing was incomplete. Naive CD4 clonotypes were shared across a handful of donors at around 5.4%.

This sequence was found in a man aged 18-30 years in good health. Source material: naive CD4+ T cells sorted from blood. Subset specified: CD45RA+ positively selected. The genes are TRBV4-2 and TRBJ1-5; TRBD1 is a possible D gene (6 bases). CDR3 nucleotide sequence: TGTGCCAGCAGCCAAGAAACAGGGTTTCAGCCCCAGCATTTT. Translated, it gives CASSQETGFQPQHF.